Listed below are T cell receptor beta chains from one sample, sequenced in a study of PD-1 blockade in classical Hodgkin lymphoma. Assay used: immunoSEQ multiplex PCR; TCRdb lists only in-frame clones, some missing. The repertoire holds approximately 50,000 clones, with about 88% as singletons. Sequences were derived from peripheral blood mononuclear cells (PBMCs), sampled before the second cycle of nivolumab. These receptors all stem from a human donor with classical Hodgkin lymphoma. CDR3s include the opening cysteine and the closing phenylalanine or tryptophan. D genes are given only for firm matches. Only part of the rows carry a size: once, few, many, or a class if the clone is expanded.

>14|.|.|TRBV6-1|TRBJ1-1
TGTGCCAGCAGAGTTAGGCCGGGGGAAACTGAAGCTTTCTTT
CASRVRPGETEAFF
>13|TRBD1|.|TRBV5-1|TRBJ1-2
TGCGCCAGCAGCACGGACAGGGAGCATGGCTACACCTTC
CASSTDREHGYTF
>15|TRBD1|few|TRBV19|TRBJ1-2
TGTGCCAGTAGTATCGACCCTGGGACAGGGGCTGGCTACACCTTC
CASSIDPGTGAGYTF
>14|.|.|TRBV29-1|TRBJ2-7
TGCAGCACACTAGACACCGGCGGCTCCTACGAGCAGTACTTC
CSTLDTGGSYEQYF
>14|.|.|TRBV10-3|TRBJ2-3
TGTGCCATCAGTGAGTCGACAAGCACAGATACGCAGTATTTT
CAISESTSTDTQYF
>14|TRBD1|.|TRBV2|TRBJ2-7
TGTGCCAGCAGTATAGGACAGGGTACCTACGAGCAGTACTTC
CASSIGQGTYEQYF
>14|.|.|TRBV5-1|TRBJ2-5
TGCGCCAGCAGCTTCGGTAAGCTCCAAGAGACCCAGTACTTC
CASSFGKLQETQYF
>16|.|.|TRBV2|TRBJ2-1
TGTGCCAGCAGTGAAGCGCCAGGCCTAGCCCTGGATGAGCAGTTCTTC
CASSEAPGLALDEQFF
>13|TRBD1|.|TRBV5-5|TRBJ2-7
TGTGCCAGCAGCTTGCACAGGGGCTACGAGCAGTACTTC
CASSLHRGYEQYF
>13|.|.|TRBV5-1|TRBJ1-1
TGCGCCGGCAGCTCCCTACTGGGGACTGAAGCTTTCTTT
CAGSSLLGTEAFF
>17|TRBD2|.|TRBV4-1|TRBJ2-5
TGCGCCAGCAGCCAAGATCCAGCGGGGGGGGCCGCGTATGCGCAGTACTTC
CASSQDPAGGAAYAQYF
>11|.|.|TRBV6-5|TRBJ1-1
TGTGCCAGCGGTCAGAACACTGAAGCTTTCTTT
CASGQNTEAFF
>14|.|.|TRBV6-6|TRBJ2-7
TGTGCCAGCAGTGACGGCATATACTCCTACGAGCAGTACTTC
CASSDGIYSYEQYF
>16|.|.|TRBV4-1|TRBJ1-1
TGCGCCAGCAGCCATCTGTTAGCAGGGAGAAACACTGAAGCTTTCTTT
CASSHLLAGRNTEAFF
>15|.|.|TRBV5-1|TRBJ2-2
TGCGCCAGCAGCTTGGGGGCCTCCGGGACCGGGGAGCTGTTTTTT
CASSLGASGTGELFF
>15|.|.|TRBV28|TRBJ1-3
TGTGCCAGCGTCAATGGGGGGGACTCTGGAAACACCATATATTTT
CASVNGGDSGNTIYF
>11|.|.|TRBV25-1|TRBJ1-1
TGTGCCACCTCCGGGGGCACTGAAGCTTTCTTT
CATSGGTEAFF
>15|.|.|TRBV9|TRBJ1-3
TGTGCCAGCAGCGTAGCGGGGGGGCTTTCTGGCACCATATATTTT
CASSVAGGLSGTIYF
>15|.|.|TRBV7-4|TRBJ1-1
TGTGCCAGCAGCCCAGAAGGAGGATCTAACACTGAAGCTTTCTTT
CASSPEGGSNTEAFF
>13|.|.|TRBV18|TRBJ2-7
TGTGCCAGCTCACCAGACAGACCTTACGAGCAGTACTTC
CASSPDRPYEQYF